Here is one T cell receptor (beta chain) with its context. The source of the sample is a study of graft-versus-host responses after intestinal transplantation. The culture paired about 200,000 irradiated violet-dye-labeled stimulators with about 200,000 CFSE-labeled responders. Cell sorting after the reaction yielded proliferating CFSE-low CD3+CD4+ and CD3+CD8+ responders. Germline lookup yields CDR1 SGHRS and CDR2 YFSETQ. This CDR3 is built from 15 residues. Deletions cut 0 bases from V and 5 bases from J, with 11 bases between. Sequenced by immunoSEQ multiplex PCR; TCRdb stores in-frame clones only, minus some. The table records about 18,000 clones, roughly 40% of them present only once.

The input for sequencing was alloreactive CD4+ T cells from a mixed lymphocyte reaction culture, taken before intestinal transplant. The subset was: CFSE-low proliferating T cells sorted from approximately 6-day pre-transplant mixed lymphocyte reaction (GvH or HvG direction). The V gene is TRBV5-1, the J gene TRBJ2-2; perhaps TRBD1 as D (6 bases). This TCR derives from a human patient who received an intestinal transplant. The CDR3 is CASSLGGGRTGELFF. The DNA for the CDR3 is TGCGCCAGCAGCTTGGGTGGGGGCCGAACCGGGGAGCTGTTTTTT. Filled out from reference TRBV5-1 and TRBJ2-2, the complete variable domain reads KAGVTQTPRYLIKTRGQQVTLSCSPISGHRSVSWYQQTPGQGLQFLFEYFSETQRNKGNFPGRFSGRQFSNSRSEMNVSTLELGDSALYLCASSLGGGRTGELFFGEGSRLTVL.